The clone carrying this TCR beta chain occurred a few times. This CDR3 has 14 amino acids. The V gene end was trimmed by 6 bases and the J gene end by 2 bases; junction bases not matched to a gene: 7. CDR1 is KGHSH, CDR2 LQKENI, per germline. Measured with immunoSEQ multiplex PCR; TCRdb has only the in-frame clones, and not every one. This sample has 200,000 to 300,000 clones, with under 90% found just once. The data are from a study of blood T cell repertoires in COVID-19. Study information: Samples taken during acute and convalescent COVID-19 were collected in the United States, Italy and Spain.

This sequence originates from a man between 60 and 75 years old with acute or convalescent COVID-19. The chain carries TRBV18 and TRBJ2-7; 7 positions match TRBD2. Source material: peripheral blood. The CDR3 coding sequence is TGTGCCAGCTCGAACCCCGGGGGGACCTACGAGCAGTACTTC. Residues: CASSNPGGTYEQYF.